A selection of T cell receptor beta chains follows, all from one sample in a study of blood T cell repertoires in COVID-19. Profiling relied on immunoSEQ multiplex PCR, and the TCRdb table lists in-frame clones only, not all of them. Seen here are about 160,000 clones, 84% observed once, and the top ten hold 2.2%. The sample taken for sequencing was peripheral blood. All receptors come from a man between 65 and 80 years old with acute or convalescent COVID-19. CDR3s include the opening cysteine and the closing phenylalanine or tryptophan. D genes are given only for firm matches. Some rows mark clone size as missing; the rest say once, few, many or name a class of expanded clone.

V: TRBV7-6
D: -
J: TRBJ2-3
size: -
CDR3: CASSLELADSTDTQYF
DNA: TGTGCCAGCAGCTTAGAGTTAGCGGATAGCACAGATACGCAGTATTTT

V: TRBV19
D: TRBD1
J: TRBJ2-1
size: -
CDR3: CAVRDRGLNEQFF
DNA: TGTGCCGTCCGGGACAGGGGACTCAATGAGCAGTTCTTC

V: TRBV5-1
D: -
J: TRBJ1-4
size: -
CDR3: CASSFQGMEKLFF
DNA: TGCGCCAGCAGCTTTCAGGGGATGGAAAAACTGTTTTTT

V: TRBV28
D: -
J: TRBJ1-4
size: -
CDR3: CASSGGGEGVYEKLFF
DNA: TGTGCCAGCTCCGGTGGAGGGGAGGGAGTTTATGAAAAACTGTTTTTT

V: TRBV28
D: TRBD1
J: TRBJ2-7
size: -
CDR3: CASSTTGTGAYEQYF
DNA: TGTGCCAGCAGTACGACCGGGACAGGAGCCTACGAGCAGTACTTC

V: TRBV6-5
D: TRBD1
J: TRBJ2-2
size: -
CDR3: CASSRDRATGELFF
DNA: TGTGCCAGCAGCCGGGACAGGGCCACCGGGGAGCTGTTTTTT

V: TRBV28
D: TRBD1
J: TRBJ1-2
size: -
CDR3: CASSRQGNRYTF
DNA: TGTGCCAGCAGTCGACAGGGTAATCGCTACACCTTC

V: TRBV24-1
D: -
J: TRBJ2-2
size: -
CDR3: CATGQNTGELFF
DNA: TGTGCCACCGGACAGAACACCGGGGAGCTGTTTTTT

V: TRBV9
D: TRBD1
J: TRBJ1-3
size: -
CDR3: CASTRTGGNTIYF
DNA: TGTGCCAGCACCCGGACAGGAGGAAACACCATATATTTT

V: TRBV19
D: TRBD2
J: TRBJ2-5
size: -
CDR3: CASKGLAGGQETQYF
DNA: TGTGCCAGTAAGGGTCTAGCGGGGGGCCAAGAGACCCAGTACTTC

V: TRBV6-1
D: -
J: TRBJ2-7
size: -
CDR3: CASSERPGSYEQYF
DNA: TGTGCCAGCAGTGAACGTCCAGGGTCCTACGAGCAGTACTTC

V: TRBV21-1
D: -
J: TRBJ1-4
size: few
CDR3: CASSKRGFEGTNEKLFF
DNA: TGTGCCAGCAGCAAAAGAGGCTTCGAAGGAACTAATGAAAAACTGTTTTTT